The clone carrying this T cell receptor beta chain has more than one count but fewer than ten. The sample is drawn from a study of control samples from healthy donors and cancer patients. Trimming shortened V by 1 base and J by 3 bases, and 13 bases separated the two germline ends. There are 15 residues in the CDR3. CDR1 is MGHRA and CDR2 is YSYEKL in the germline V gene. Sequencing was performed with immunoSEQ multiplex PCR; in TCRdb, only in-frame clones are kept and a portion is missing. The data show some 120,000 clones, approximately 95% seen once. The chain combines TRBV4-1 with TRBJ2-7; no reliable D call. This sequence originates from a man aged 25-40 years in good health. Sample: blood. CDR3 region: CASSQALLAGYEQYF. The CDR3 DNA reads as TGCGCCAGCAGCCAAGCCCTCCTGGCCGGCTACGAGCAGTACTTC.